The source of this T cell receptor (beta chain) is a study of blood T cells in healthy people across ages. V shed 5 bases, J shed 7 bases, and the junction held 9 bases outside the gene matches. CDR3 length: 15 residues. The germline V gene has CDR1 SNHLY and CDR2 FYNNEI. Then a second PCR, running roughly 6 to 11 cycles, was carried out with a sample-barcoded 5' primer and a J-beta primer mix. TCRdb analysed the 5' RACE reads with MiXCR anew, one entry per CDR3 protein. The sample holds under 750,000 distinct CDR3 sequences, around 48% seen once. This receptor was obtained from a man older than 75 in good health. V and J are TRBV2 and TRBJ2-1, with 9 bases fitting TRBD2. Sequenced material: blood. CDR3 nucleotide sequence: TGTGCCAGCAGTCTACTAGCGGGCACAATTAATGAGCAGTTCTTC. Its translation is CASSLLAGTINEQFF.